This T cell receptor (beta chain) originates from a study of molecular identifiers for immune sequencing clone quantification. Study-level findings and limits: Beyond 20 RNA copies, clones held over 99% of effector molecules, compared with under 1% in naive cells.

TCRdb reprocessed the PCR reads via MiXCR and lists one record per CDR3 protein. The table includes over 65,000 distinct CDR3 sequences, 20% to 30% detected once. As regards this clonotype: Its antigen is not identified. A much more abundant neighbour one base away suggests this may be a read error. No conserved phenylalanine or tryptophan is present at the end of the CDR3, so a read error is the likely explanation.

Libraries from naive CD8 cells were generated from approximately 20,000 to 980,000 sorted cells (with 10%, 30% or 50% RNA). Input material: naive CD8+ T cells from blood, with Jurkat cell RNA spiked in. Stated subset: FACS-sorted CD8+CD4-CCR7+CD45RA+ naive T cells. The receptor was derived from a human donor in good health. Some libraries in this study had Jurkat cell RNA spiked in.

The DNA of the CDR3 is TGTGCCAGCAGTTTACTGGGAGGGCCAGATACGCAGTATCTT. Protein sequence: CASSLLGGPDTQYL. The chain uses TRBV27 and TRBJ2-3; TRBD2 aligns across 7 bases. The CDR3 consists of 14 residues. Trimming at V came to 2 bases and at J to 4 bases, leaving 3 bases not matched to a gene. Germline V CDR1 and CDR2: MNHEY, SMNVEV (reference sequence).